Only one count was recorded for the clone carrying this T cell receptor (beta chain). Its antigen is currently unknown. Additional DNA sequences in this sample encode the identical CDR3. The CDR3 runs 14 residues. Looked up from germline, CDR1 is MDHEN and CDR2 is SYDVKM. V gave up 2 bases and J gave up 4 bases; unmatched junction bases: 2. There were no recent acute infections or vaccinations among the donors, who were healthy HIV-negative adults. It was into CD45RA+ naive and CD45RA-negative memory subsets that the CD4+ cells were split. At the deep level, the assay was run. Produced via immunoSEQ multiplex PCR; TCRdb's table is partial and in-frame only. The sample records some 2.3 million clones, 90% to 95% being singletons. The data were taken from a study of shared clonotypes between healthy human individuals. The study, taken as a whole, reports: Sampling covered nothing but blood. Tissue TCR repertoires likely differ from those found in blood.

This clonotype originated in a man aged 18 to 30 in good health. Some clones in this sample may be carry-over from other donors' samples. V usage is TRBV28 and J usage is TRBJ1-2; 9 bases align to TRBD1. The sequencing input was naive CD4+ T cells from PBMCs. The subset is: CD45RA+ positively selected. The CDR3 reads CASSLTGGGYGYTF. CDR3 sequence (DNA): TGTGCCAGCAGTTTAACAGGGGGCGGCTATGGCTACACCTTC.